These 29 T cell receptor beta chains originate from one sample sequenced in a study of blood T cell repertoires in COVID-19. Produced via immunoSEQ multiplex PCR; TCRdb's table is partial and in-frame only. In the table there are roughly 110,000 clones, roughly 84% of which are singletons. The sequencing sample was made of peripheral blood. Receptor source: a human donor in a cohort sampled during active COVID-19.

Regarding this clone: The same CDR3 is also encoded by other DNA sequences in this sample. This chain links TRBV18 with TRBJ2-2, with TRBD1 as a possible D gene (5 bases). The germline CDR1 and CDR2 sequences are KGHSH and LQKENI. The CDR3 loop spans 13 amino acids. V shed 6 bases and J shed 7 bases, with 12 bases lying between them. DNA of the CDR3: TGTGCCAGCTCGCCCAGGGATAGCGGGGAGCTGTTTTTT. Protein: CASSPRDSGELFF.

This sequence joins TRBV19 and TRBJ2-5, with D unresolved. The germline gives CDR1 LNHDA, CDR2 SQIVND (reference sequence). This CDR3 has 12 amino acids. V lost 10 bases and J lost 7, with 16 bases in between. This CDR3 is CATSTLSGTQYF. Written as DNA, the CDR3 is TGTGCCACCTCGACTCTTTCGGGGACCCAGTACTTC.

The chain employs TRBV7-6 and TRBJ1-1; 7 bases fit TRBD1. With 0 bases clipped from V and 0 bases from J, the junction kept 4 bases outside the gene matches. Germline CDR1 is SGHVS and CDR2 is FNYEAQ. The CDR3 runs 16 residues. CDR3 in amino acids: CASSLATGLLNTEAFF. The CDR3 DNA is TGTGCCAGCAGCTTAGCGACAGGGCTGTTGAACACTGAAGCTTTCTTT.

The V and J genes are TRBV9 and TRBJ1-2; D call uncertain. This CDR3 has 15 residues. V gave up 4 bases and J gave up 0 bases, with 13 bases separating them. Germline values: CDR1 SGDLS, CDR2 YYNGEE. The CDR3 reads CASSPSGLANYGYTF. The CDR3 DNA reads as TGTGCCAGCAGCCCCAGCGGGCTAGCTAACTATGGCTACACCTTC.

The chain is built from TRBV6-6 and TRBJ2-1; TRBD2 aligns across 9 bases. Germline values: CDR1 MNHNY, CDR2 SVGAGI (reference sequence). CDR3 length equals 17 residues. V lost 7 bases to trimming and J lost 5 bases; unmatched junction nucleotides: 15. The DNA for the CDR3 is TGTGCCAGCACTCGAGGTTATAGCGGGAGTATCAACAATGAGCAGTTCTTC. Translation gives CASTRGYSGSINNEQFF.

V is TRBV12-3 or TRBV12-4 and J is TRBJ1-1, with TRBD1 matching over 7 bases. This CDR3 has 12 residues. Germline trimming cut 6 bases from V and 8 bases from J; bases unmatched to any gene: 6. The CDR3 here is CASRTGQAEAFF. The CDR3 nucleotides are TGTGCCAGCAGAACCGGACAGGCCGAAGCTTTCTTT.

This clone was observed a handful of times. Other DNA sequences in this specimen translate into the identical CDR3. This chain links TRBV18 with TRBJ2-2, with a tentative D call TRBD2 (6 bases). The V gene lost 3 bases and the J gene lost 5 bases, with 7 bases spanning the gap. Germline V CDR1 and CDR2: KGHSH, LQKENI. CDR3 length: 13 residues. CDR3 DNA: TGTGCCAGCTCACCCGGGGGAACCGGGGAGCTGTTTTTT. It specifies CASSPGGTGELFF. The full variable domain, rest sourced from reference TRBV18 and TRBJ2-2, is NAGVMQNPRHLVRRRGQEARLRCSPMKGHSHVYWYRQLPEEGLKFMVYLQKENIIDESGMPKERFSAEFPKEGPSILRIQQVVRGDSAAYFCASSPGGTGELFFGEGSRLTVL.

This sequence joins TRBV7-6 and TRBJ2-2, with 16 bases that match TRBD2. The V gene's germline CDR1 is SGHVS and CDR2 FNYEAQ. V dropped 2 bases and J dropped 6; count of bases not matched to a gene: 9. This CDR3 region has 19 residues. CDR3 in DNA: TGTGCCAGCAGCTTAATCGGGACTAGCGGGAGGGTCTACGCCGGGGAGCTGTTTTTT. It specifies CASSLIGTSGRVYAGELFF.

The chain combines TRBV20-1 with TRBJ2-2; possible D gene TRBD2, 6 bases. Trimming shortened V by 3 bases and J by 5 bases, and 13 bases separated the two germline ends. Germline CDR1 and CDR2: DFQATT and SNEGSKA (reference sequence). The CDR3 sequence is 14 residues long. CDR3 nucleotides: TGCAGTGCTAGTCACGGGGGTACGACCGGGGAGCTGTTTTTT. Translated: CSASHGGTTGELFF.

This sequence joins TRBV4-1 and TRBJ1-4; D may be TRBD1 (5 bases). This CDR3 contains 17 residues. Germline V gene lookup returns CDR1 MGHRA and CDR2 YSYEKL. V was cut by 3 bases and J by 7 bases, with 21 bases left in between. CDR3 bases: TGCGCCAGCAGCCACGTGCTACAGGTCCCGGCTATTGAAAAACTGTTTTTT. Translation gives CASSHVLQVPAIEKLFF.

J is TRBJ2-1 and V is TRBV5-1; 9 bases match TRBD2. The V and J ends lost 4 bases and 6 bases, in that order; junction bases with no gene match: 5. CDR3 size: 14 residues. Germline CDR1 reads SGHRS; CDR2 reads YFSETQ. CDR3 protein: CASSVIAGVNEQFF. The CDR3 bases are TGCGCCAGCAGCGTGATAGCGGGAGTCAATGAGCAGTTCTTC.

The V gene is TRBV4-2, the J gene TRBJ2-7; the match to TRBD1 covers 9 bases. This CDR3 comprises 15 residues. Germline CDR1 reads LGHNA; CDR2 reads YNFKEQ. V lost 1 base to trimming and J lost 4 bases; unmatched junction nucleotides: 5. CDR3 sequence reads: CASSQGQGEGYEQYF. The CDR3 bases are TGTGCCAGCAGCCAAGGACAGGGGGAAGGTTACGAGCAGTACTTC.

This clone was detected once. This chain uses TRBV19 with TRBJ2-7; 7 bases are shared with TRBD1. The J segment lost 0 bases and the V segment lost 4 bases, leaving 6 bases of the junction unmatched. The CDR3 is 15 amino acids. CDR1 is LNHDA and CDR2 is SQIVND in the germline V gene (reference sequence). This CDR3 is CASSKGDRASYEQYF. In nucleotides, the CDR3 is TGTGCCAGTAGTAAAGGAGACAGGGCCTCCTACGAGCAGTACTTC.

The CDR3 DNA reads TGTGCCAGCAGCGACAGGAACACCGGGGAGCTGTTTTTT. Translated: CASSDRNTGELFF. This chain links TRBV6-5 with TRBJ2-2; TRBD1 is a possible D gene (5 bases). Trimming removed 6 bases at V and 1 base at J, with 6 bases between. The CDR3 spans 13 residues. Germline CDR1 reads MNHEY; CDR2 reads SVGAGI.

The rearrangement uses TRBV5-1 and TRBJ1-1; D unresolved. The CDR3 is 16 amino acids. CDR1 is SGHRS and CDR2 is YFSETQ in the germline V gene. The V and J ends lost 4 bases and 1 base respectively, with 17 bases between them. Here the CDR3 DNA reads TGCGCCAGCAGCCCCGCCTGGAGGGAGGGGAACACTGAAGCTTTCTTT. It translates to CASSPAWREGNTEAFF.

CDR3 DNA sequence: TGTGCCAGCAGCCCCCCGAGACTAGCGGCACAGGACGGAGAGCAGTTCTTC. This codes for CASSPPRLAAQDGEQFF. The chain links TRBV13 to TRBJ2-1, with 9 positions matching TRBD2. The junction had 18 bases not matched to a gene; V was cut back by 5 bases and J by 10 bases. CDR1 and CDR2 (germline): PRHDT, FYEKMQ (reference sequence). The CDR3 runs to 17 residues. Based on the CDR3 plus reference TRBV13 and TRBJ2-1, the full variable domain is AAGVIQSPRHLIKEKRETATLKCYPIPRHDTVYWYQQGPGQDPQFLISFYEKMQSDKGSIPDRFSAQQFSDYHSELNMSSLELGDSALYFCASSPPRLAAQDGEQFFGPGTRLTVL.

The CDR3: CASSRDTTYEQYF. The CDR3 nucleotides are TGTGCCAGCAGCCGCGATACTACCTACGAGCAGTACTTC. The genes are TRBV3-1 (or the pseudogene TRBV3-2) and TRBJ2-7, with D unresolved. V gave up 4 bases and J gave up 2 bases, with 9 bases separating them. This CDR3 is 13 amino acids long. From germline, CDR1 is LGHDT and CDR2 YNNKEL (reference sequence).

This clone came up a few times. The chain couples TRBV28 to TRBJ1-6, with D perhaps TRBD1 (5 bases). V lost 8 bases and J lost 12, with 14 bases in between. Germline lookup yields CDR1 MDHEN and CDR2 SYDVKM. This CDR3 is 12 amino acids long. CDR3 sequence (DNA): TGTGCCAGCCGTACAGGTCGGATACCCCTCCACTTT. Its protein product is CASRTGRIPLHF.

The gene calls are TRBV25-1 and TRBJ1-4; TRBD1 is a possible D gene (5 bases). The CDR3 spans 15 residues. Germline V gene sequence: CDR1 MGHDK, CDR2 SYGVNS. Trimming removed 8 bases from V and 8 bases from J, with 21 bases in between. The CDR3 region has the DNA TGTGCCAGCTCTGCACATGGGGCTGGAGAAGAAAAACTGTTTTTT. Translating gives CASSAHGAGEEKLFF.

This clone has just one count. V and J are TRBV7-2 and TRBJ2-1, with D tentatively TRBD1 (6 bases). This CDR3 comprises 13 residues. Germline CDR1 reads SGHTA; CDR2 reads FQGNSA. V gave up 6 bases and J gave up 4 bases, with 10 bases separating them. The CDR3 loop is CASRTGVYNEQFF. CDR3 nucleotides: TGTGCCAGCAGGACAGGAGTATACAATGAGCAGTTCTTC.

The chain is built from TRBV7-2 and TRBJ1-2, with D maybe TRBD1 (6 bases). V lost 5 bases and J 5 bases, leaving 18 bases between the germline ends. Germline CDR1 SGHTA, CDR2 FQGNSA. There are 15 residues in the CDR3. The CDR3 is CASSPRPGTPYGYTF. The CDR3 DNA is TGTGCCAGCAGCCCACGGCCGGGGACACCGTATGGCTACACCTTC.

The chain recombines TRBV3-1 (or the pseudogene TRBV3-2) with TRBJ1-5; D is ambiguous. CDR1 and CDR2 (germline): LGHDT, YNNKEL (reference sequence). The CDR3 has 15 residues. Trimming stripped 5 bases from V and 3 bases from J, with 14 bases between. In nucleotides, the CDR3 is TGTGCCAGCAGCACGGATTGGAGGCACAATCAGCCCCAGCATTTT. This encodes CASSTDWRHNQPQHF.

The chain is built from TRBV28 and TRBJ2-1, with D possibly matching TRBD2 (5 bases). The CDR3 runs to 15 residues. The V gene's germline CDR1 is MDHEN and CDR2 SYDVKM. With 3 bases removed from V and 7 bases from J, the gap between germline ends came to 16 bases. The CDR3 DNA is TGTGCCAGCAGTTTGTTGGCGGGTTATGAGAATGAGCAGTTCTTC. This gives the protein CASSLLAGYENEQFF.

About this clone: The same CDR3 arises from other DNA sequences in this sample as well. CDR3 protein: CASSPQGYTEAFF. The CDR3 DNA reads TGTGCCAGCTCACCCCAGGGCTACACTGAAGCTTTCTTT. The rearrangement links TRBV18 to TRBJ1-1, with D possibly matching TRBD1 (5 bases). The V end lost 3 bases, the J end lost 3 bases, and 8 bases lay between the germline ends. This CDR3 region has 13 residues. The germline V gene encodes CDR1 KGHSH and CDR2 LQKENI.

V is TRBV3-1 (or the pseudogene TRBV3-2) and J is TRBJ2-7; weak D call: TRBD2 (6 bases). CDR3 length equals 14 residues. CDR1 and CDR2 (germline): LGHDT, YNNKEL (reference sequence). Trimming removed 3 bases from V and 5 bases from J, with 14 bases in between. CDR3 sequence reads: CASSQGSGGNEQYF. The CDR3 DNA follows: TGTGCCAGCAGCCAGGGCAGTGGGGGGAACGAGCAGTACTTC.

This clone was seen a few times. The rearrangement uses TRBV7-8 and TRBJ1-2; possible D gene TRBD1, 5 bases. CDR3 length: 15 amino acids. V shed 5 bases and J shed 1 base, with 14 bases lying between them. In germline, CDR1 is SGHVS, CDR2 FQNEAQ. The CDR3 DNA reads TGTGCCAGCAGCCCTTCCAGGGTGTTTAACTATGGCTACACCTTC. Protein sequence: CASSPSRVFNYGYTF.

This chain connects TRBV3-1 (or the pseudogene TRBV3-2) to TRBJ2-3; maybe TRBD2 (6 bases). V was clipped by 1 base and J by 0 bases, with 17 bases between them. The CDR3 is made up of 18 amino acids. Germline CDR1 LGHDT, CDR2 YNNKEL (reference sequence). CDR3 in DNA: TGTGCCAGCAGCCAAGGGTACGTGATCGGGGGTAGCACAGATACGCAGTATTTT. It is translated as CASSQGYVIGGSTDTQYF.

The rearrangement joins TRBV25-1 to TRBJ1-1; no definite D call. This CDR3 region has 12 residues. The germline V gene encodes CDR1 MGHDK and CDR2 SYGVNS. Trimming removed 6 bases from V and 2 bases from J, with 7 bases in between. CDR3 protein: CASSFYNTEAFF. The CDR3 DNA reads TGTGCCAGCAGCTTTTATAACACTGAAGCTTTCTTT.

This chain uses TRBV6-2 or TRBV6-3 with TRBJ2-6; 9 nucleotides match TRBD1. This CDR3 is built from 18 residues. Per the germline V gene, CDR1 is MNHEY and CDR2 is SVGEGT. Germline trimming cut 6 bases from V and 3 bases from J; bases unmatched to any gene: 12. CDR3 DNA: TGTGCCAGCAGCTATATGGGACAGGGAGTTTTTGGGGCCAACGTCCTGACTTTC. It codes for CASSYMGQGVFGANVLTF.